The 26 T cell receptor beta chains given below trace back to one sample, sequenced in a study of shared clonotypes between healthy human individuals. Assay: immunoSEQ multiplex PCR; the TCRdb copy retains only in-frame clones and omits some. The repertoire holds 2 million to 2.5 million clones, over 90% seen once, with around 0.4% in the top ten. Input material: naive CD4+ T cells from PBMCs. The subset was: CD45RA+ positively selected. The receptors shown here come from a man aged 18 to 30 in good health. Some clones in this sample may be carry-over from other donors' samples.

The CDR3 region is CASREGGSYNEQFF. The DNA for the CDR3 is TGTGCCAGCAGAGAGGGGGGGTCCTACAATGAGCAGTTCTTC. V usage is TRBV25-1 and J usage is TRBJ2-1, with a tentative D call TRBD2 (7 bases). The germline CDR1 and CDR2 sequences are MGHDK and SYGVNS. CDR3 length: 14 residues. Between the trimmed V and J ends, which lost 6 bases and 1 base, there was a span of 10 bases.

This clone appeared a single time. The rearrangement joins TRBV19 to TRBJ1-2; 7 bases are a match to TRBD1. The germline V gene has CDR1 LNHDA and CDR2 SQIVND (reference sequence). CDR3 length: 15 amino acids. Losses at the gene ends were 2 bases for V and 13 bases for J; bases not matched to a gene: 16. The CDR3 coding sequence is TGTGCCAGTAGTATAACGGGACAGAGGCCGGGATCGTTCACCTTC. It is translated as CASSITGQRPGSFTF.

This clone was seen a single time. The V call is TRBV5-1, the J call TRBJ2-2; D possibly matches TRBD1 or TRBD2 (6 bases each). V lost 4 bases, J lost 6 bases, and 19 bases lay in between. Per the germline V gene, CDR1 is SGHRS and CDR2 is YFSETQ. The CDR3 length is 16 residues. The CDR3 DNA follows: TGCGCCAGCAGCCTAGGGGGACGGAGGGCGGCCGGGGAGCTGTTTTTT. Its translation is CASSLGGRRAAGELFF. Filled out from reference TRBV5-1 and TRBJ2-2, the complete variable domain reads KAGVTQTPRYLIKTRGQQVTLSCSPISGHRSVSWYQQTPGQGLQFLFEYFSETQRNKGNFPGRFSGRQFSNSRSEMNVSTLELGDSALYLCASSLGGRRAAGELFFGEGSRLTVL.

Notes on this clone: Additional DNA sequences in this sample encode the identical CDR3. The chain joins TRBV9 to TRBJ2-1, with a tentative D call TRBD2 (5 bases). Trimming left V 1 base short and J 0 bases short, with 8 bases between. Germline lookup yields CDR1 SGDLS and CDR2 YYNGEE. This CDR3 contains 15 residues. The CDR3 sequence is CASSVRGSSYNEQFF. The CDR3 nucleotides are TGTGCCAGCAGCGTACGGGGTAGCTCCTACAATGAGCAGTTCTTC.

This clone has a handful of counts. The CDR3 here is CSAISPYGYTF. The CDR3, as DNA: TGCAGTGCTATAAGTCCCTATGGCTACACCTTC. The chain links TRBV20-1 to TRBJ1-2; the D is unclear. V lost 4 bases, J lost 4 bases, and 7 bases lay in between. CDR1 and CDR2 from the germline V gene are DFQATT and SNEGSKA (reference sequence). The CDR3 is made up of 11 amino acids.

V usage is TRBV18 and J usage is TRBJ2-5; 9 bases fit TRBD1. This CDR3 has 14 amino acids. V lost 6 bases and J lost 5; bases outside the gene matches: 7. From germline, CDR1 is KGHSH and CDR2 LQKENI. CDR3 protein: CASSLQGARETQYF. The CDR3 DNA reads TGTGCCAGCTCCCTACAGGGGGCGCGGGAGACCCAGTACTTC.

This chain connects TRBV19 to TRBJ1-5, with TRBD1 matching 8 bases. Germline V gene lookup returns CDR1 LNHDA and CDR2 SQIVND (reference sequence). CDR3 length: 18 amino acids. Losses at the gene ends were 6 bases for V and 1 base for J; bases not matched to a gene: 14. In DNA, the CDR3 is TGTGCCAGTAGAAGGACAGGGAGGGGGCGATCCAGCAATCAGCCCCAGCATTTT. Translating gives CASRRTGRGRSSNQPQHF. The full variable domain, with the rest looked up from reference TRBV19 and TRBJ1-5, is DGGITQSPKYLFRKEGQNVTLSCEQNLNHDAMYWYRQDPGQGLRLIYYSQIVNDFQKGDIAEGYSVSREKKESFPLTVTSAQKNPTAFYLCASRRTGRGRSSNQPQHFGDGTRLSIL.

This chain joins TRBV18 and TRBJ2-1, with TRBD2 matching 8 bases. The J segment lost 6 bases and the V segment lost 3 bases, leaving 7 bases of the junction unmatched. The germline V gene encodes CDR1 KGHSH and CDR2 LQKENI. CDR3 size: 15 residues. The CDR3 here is CASSPLSGSINEQFF. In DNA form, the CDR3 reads TGTGCCAGCTCACCCCTCAGCGGGAGTATCAATGAGCAGTTCTTC.

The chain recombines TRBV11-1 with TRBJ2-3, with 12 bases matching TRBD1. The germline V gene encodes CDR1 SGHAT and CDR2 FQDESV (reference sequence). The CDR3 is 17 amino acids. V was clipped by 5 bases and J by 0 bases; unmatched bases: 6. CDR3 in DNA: TGTGCCAGCAGCCCCGGGACAGGGGGCGAGAGCACAGATACGCAGTATTTT. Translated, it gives CASSPGTGGESTDTQYF. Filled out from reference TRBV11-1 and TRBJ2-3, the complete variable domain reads EAEVAQSPRYKITEKSQAVAFWCDPISGHATLYWYRQILGQGPELLVQFQDESVVDDSQLPKDRFSAERLKGVDSTLKIQPAELGDSAMYLCASSPGTGGESTDTQYFGPGTRLTVL.

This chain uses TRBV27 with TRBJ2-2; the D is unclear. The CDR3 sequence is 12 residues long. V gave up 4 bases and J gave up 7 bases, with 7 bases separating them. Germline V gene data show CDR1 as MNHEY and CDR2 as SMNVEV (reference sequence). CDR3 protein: CASSSPRGELFF. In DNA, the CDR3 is TGTGCCAGCAGTTCCCCTCGCGGGGAGCTGTTTTTT.

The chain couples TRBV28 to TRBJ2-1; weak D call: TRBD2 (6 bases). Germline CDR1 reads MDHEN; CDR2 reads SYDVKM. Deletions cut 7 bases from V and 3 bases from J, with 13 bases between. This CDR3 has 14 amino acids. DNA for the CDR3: TGTGCCAGCAACACGCGGGGCCTCTACAATGAGCAGTTCTTC. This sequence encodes CASNTRGLYNEQFF.

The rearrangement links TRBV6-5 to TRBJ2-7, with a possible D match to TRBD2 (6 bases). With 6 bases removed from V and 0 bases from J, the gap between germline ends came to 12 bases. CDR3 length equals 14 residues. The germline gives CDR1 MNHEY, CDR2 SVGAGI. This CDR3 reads CASRKRAPSYEQYF. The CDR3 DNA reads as TGTGCCAGCAGAAAGCGGGCCCCCTCCTACGAGCAGTACTTC.

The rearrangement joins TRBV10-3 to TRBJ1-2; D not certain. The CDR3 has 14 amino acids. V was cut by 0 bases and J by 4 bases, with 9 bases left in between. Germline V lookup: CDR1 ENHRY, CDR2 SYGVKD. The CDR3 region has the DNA TGTGCCATCAGTGAGTCGTGGCGGAGCTATGGCTACACCTTC. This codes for CAISESWRSYGYTF.

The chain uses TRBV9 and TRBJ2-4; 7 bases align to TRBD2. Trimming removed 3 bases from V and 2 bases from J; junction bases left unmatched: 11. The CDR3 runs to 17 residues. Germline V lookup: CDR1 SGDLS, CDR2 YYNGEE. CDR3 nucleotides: TGTGCCAGCAGCGGTGGGGGAGGGGACCCATCCAAAAACATTCAGTACTTC. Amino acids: CASSGGGGDPSKNIQYF. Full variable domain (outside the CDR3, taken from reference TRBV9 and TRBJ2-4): DSGVTQTPKHLITATGQRVTLRCSPRSGDLSVYWYQQSLDQGLQFLIQYYNGEERAKGNILERFSAQQFPDLHSELNLSSLELGDSALYFCASSGGGGDPSKNIQYFGAGTRLSVL.

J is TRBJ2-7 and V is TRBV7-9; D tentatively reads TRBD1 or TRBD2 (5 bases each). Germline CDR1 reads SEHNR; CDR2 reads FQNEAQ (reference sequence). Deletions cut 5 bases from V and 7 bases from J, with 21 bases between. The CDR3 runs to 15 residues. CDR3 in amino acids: CASSPPARGAVEQYF. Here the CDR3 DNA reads TGTGCCAGCAGCCCTCCGGCGAGGGGCGCAGTAGAGCAGTACTTC. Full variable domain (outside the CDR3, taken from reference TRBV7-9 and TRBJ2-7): DTGVSQNPRHKITKRGQNVTFRCDPISEHNRLYWYRQTLGQGPEFLTYFQNEAQLEKSRLLSDRFSAERPKGSFSTLEIQRTEQGDSAMYLCASSPPARGAVEQYFGPGTRLTVT.

CDR3 sequence (DNA): TGTGCCAGCAGTTCCGGGACAGAAAAGGGCTACACCTTC. Its translation is CASSSGTEKGYTF. The chain has TRBV6-5 and TRBJ1-2; TRBD1 aligns across 7 bases. Trimming removed 4 bases from V and 8 bases from J; junction bases left unmatched: 7. The CDR3 totals 13 residues. The germline gives CDR1 MNHEY, CDR2 SVGAGI.

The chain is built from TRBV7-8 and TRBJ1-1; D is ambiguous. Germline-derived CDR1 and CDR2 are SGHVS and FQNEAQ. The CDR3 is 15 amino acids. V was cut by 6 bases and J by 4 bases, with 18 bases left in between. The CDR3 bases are TGTGCCAGCAGTAACCGTCCCCGCGAGGGCACTGAAGCTTTCTTT. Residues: CASSNRPREGTEAFF. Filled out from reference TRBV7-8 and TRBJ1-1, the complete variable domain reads GAGVSQSPRYKVAKRGQDVALRCDPISGHVSLFWYQQALGQGPEFLTYFQNEAQLDKSGLPSDRFFAERPEGSVSTLKIQRTQQEDSAVYLCASSNRPREGTEAFFGQGTRLTVV.

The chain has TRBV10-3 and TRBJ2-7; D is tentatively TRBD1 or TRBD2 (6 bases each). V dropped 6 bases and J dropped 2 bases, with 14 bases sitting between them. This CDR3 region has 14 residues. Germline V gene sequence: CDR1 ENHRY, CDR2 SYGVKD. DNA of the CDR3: TGTGCCATCAGGGGGGGCCGGGGCCCCTACGAGCAGTACTTC. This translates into CAIRGGRGPYEQYF.

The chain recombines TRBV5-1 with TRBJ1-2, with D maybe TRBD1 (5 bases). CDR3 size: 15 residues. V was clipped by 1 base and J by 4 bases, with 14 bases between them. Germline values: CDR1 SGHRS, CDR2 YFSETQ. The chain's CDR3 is CASSLTMGEGYGYTF. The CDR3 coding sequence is TGCGCCAGCAGCTTGACGATGGGGGAGGGCTATGGCTACACCTTC.

The CDR3 protein is CASTKKHPRGTEAFF. The CDR3 DNA reads TGTGCCAGCACCAAAAAGCACCCACGGGGCACTGAAGCTTTCTTT. J is TRBJ1-1 and V is TRBV28; D remains ambiguous. The germline gives CDR1 MDHEN, CDR2 SYDVKM. V was clipped by 7 bases and J by 4 bases, with 19 bases between them. The CDR3 is 15 residues long. The whole variable domain, remainder taken from reference TRBV28 and TRBJ1-1, is DVKVTQSSRYLVKRTGEKVFLECVQDMDHENMFWYRQDPGLGLRLIYFSYDVKMKEKGDIPEGYSVSREKKERFSLILESASTNQTSMYLCASTKKHPRGTEAFFGQGTRLTVV.

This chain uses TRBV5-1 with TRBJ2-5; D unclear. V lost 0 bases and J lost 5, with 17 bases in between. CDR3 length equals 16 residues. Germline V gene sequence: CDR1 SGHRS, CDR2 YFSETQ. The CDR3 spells CASSLDPLGLVETQYF. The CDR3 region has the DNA TGCGCCAGCAGCTTGGATCCCCTGGGCCTTGTGGAGACCCAGTACTTC. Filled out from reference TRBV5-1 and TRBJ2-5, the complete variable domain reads KAGVTQTPRYLIKTRGQQVTLSCSPISGHRSVSWYQQTPGQGLQFLFEYFSETQRNKGNFPGRFSGRQFSNSRSEMNVSTLELGDSALYLCASSLDPLGLVETQYFGPGTRLLVL.

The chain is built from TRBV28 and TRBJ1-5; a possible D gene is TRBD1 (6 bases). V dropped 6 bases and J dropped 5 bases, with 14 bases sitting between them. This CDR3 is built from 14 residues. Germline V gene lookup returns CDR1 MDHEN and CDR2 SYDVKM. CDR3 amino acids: CASSLRKGDQPQHF. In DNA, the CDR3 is TGTGCCAGCAGCCTGAGGAAGGGGGATCAGCCCCAGCATTTT.

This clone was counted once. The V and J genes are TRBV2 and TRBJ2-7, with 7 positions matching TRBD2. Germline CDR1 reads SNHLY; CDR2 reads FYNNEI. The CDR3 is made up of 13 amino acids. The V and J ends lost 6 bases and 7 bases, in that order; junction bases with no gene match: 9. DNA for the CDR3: TGTGCCAGCAGAGAGGGAGGGACTCGGGAGCAGTACTTC. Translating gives CASREGGTREQYF.

CDR3 region: CASSPRTGGAETQYF. The CDR3 coding sequence is TGTGCCAGTAGTCCCCGGACAGGGGGCGCCGAGACCCAGTACTTC. The chain couples TRBV19 to TRBJ2-5; 11 nucleotides line up with TRBD1. Looked up from germline, CDR1 is LNHDA and CDR2 is SQIVND (reference sequence). J lost 5 bases, V lost 5 bases, and 7 bases had no gene match. The CDR3 is 15 amino acids.

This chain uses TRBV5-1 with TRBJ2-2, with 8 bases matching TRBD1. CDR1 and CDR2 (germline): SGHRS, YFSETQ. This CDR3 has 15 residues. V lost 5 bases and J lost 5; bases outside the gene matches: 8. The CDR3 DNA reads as TGCGCCAGCAGTCAGGACAGGGTTGGGACCGGGGAGCTGTTTTTT. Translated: CASSQDRVGTGELFF.

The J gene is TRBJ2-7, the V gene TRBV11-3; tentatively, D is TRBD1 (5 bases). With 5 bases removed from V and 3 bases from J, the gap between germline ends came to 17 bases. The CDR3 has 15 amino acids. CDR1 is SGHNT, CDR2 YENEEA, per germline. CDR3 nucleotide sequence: TGTGCCAGCAGCCCCGGACACCGGGCGATCTACGAGCAGTACTTC. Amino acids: CASSPGHRAIYEQYF. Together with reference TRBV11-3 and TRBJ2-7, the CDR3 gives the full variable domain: EAGVVQSPRYKIIEKKQPVAFWCNPISGHNTLYWYLQNLGQGPELLIRYENEEAVDDSQLPKDRFSAERLKGVDSTLKIQPAELGDSAVYLCASSPGHRAIYEQYFGPGTRLTVT.